This T cell receptor (beta chain) is drawn from a study of blood T cell repertoires in COVID-19. Study background: The study drew acute and convalescent COVID-19 samples from the United States, Italy and Spain. The cDNA or gDNA used as material had been derived from T cells, B-cell-depleted T cells, or PBMCs.

As processed by the authors: Estimates of nucleated cell counts were drawn from the amplification of reference gene primers. Clones were read by immunoSEQ multiplex PCR, and TCRdb kept only the in-frame ones, dropping some. V, J and clone size derive from that table, while D and trimming were established from the DNA sequence. Of 100,000 or so clones listed, more than 75% were seen once; the top ten hold over 7.5%. This CDR3 spans 15 amino acids. Looked up from germline, CDR1 is SGHAT and CDR2 is FQNNGV. V lost 4 bases and J 5 bases, leaving 17 bases between the germline ends. The sample comprised peripheral blood. This TCR was recovered from a man aged 60-69 years with active or convalescent COVID-19. The chain recombines TRBV11-2 with TRBJ2-5; D might be TRBD2 (5 bases). Here the CDR3 reads CASSSGSPSRETQYF. The CDR3, as DNA: TGTGCCAGCAGCTCGGGGTCACCCTCGCGGGAGACCCAGTACTTC.